The 4 T cell receptor beta chains below come from one sample, sequenced in a study of identical twins. Via MiXCR, TCRdb re-called the 5' RACE reads, giving one row per CDR3 protein. This table has 450,000 or so distinct CDR3 sequences, 20% to 30% appearing once. These data also featured in a second study, about T cells expressing NK-cell markers.

Specimen: CD4+ T cells sorted from blood. Receptors were obtained from a woman between 18 and 30 years old in good health.

The chain couples TRBV11-3 to TRBJ2-1; no clear D gene. Trimming took off 2 bases at V and 6 bases at J, with 8 bases between the two ends. This CDR3 is 13 amino acids long. Germline V lookup: CDR1 SGHNT, CDR2 YENEEA. The CDR3 nucleotides are TGTGCCAGCAGCTTAACACAGACCAATGAGCAGTTCTTC. This translates into CASSLTQTNEQFF.

Details on this clonotype: A clone one base away is much larger, so this may be a read error. The rearrangement uses TRBV7-2 and TRBJ2-2, with D uncertain. From germline, CDR1 is SGHTA and CDR2 FQGNSA. Trimming pared 1 base from V and 1 base from J, leaving 7 bases between. The CDR3 extends over 15 amino acids. CDR3 sequence (DNA): TGTGCCAGCAGCTTAGTCCTAGGGAACACCGGGGAGCTGTTTTTT. Protein sequence: CASSLVLGNTGELFF.

This clonotype was observed a handful of times. V gene TRBV10-3 combines with J gene TRBJ2-1; D possibly uses TRBD1 or TRBD2 (5 bases each). This CDR3 has 12 amino acids. Per germline, CDR1 ENHRY and CDR2 SYGVKD. V was shortened by 11 bases and J by 9 bases, with 17 bases between the two germline ends. CDR3 loop: CAVQGAGLEQFF. DNA for the CDR3: TGTGCCGTCCAGGGAGCAGGGCTTGAGCAGTTCTTC.

In its sample, this clonotype was seen a few times. The chain combines TRBV11-2 with TRBJ2-3; 9 bases agree with TRBD2. The CDR3 sequence is 16 residues long. CDR1 is SGHAT, CDR2 FQNNGV, per germline. The junction had 8 bases not matched to a gene; V was cut back by 3 bases and J by 4 bases. CDR3 region: CASSFLTSGPPDTQYF. CDR3 DNA sequence: TGTGCCAGCAGCTTCCTCACTAGCGGGCCCCCAGATACGCAGTATTTT.